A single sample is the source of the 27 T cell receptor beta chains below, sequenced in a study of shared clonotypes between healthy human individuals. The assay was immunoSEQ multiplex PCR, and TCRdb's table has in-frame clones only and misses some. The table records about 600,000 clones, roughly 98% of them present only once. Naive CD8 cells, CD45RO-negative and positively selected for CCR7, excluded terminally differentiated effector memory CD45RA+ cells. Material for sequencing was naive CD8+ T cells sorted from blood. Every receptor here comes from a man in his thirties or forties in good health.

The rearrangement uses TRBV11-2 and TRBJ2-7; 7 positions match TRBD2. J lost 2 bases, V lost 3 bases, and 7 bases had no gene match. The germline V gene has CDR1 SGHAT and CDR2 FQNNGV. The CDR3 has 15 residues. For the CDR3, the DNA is TGTGCCAGCAGCTTGAGTCTAGCGGAAACCTACGAGCAGTACTTC. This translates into CASSLSLAETYEQYF.

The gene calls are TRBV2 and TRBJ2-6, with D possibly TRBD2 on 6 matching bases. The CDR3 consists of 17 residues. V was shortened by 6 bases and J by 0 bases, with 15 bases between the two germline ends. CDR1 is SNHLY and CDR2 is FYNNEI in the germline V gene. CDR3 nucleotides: TGTGCCAGCAGGGGGCGGGACGTGGTCTCTGGGGCCAACGTCCTGACTTTC. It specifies CASRGRDVVSGANVLTF.

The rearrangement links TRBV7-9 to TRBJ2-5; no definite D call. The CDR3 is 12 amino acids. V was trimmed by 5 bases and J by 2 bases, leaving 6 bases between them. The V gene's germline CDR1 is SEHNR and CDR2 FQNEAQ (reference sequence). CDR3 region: CASSPPQETQYF. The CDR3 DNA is TGTGCCAGCAGCCCACCGCAAGAGACCCAGTACTTC.

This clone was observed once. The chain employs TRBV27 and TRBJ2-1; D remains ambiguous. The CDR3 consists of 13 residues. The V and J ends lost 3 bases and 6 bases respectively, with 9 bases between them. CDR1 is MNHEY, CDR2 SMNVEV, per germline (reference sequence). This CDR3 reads CASSLSLRNEQFF. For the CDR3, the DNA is TGTGCCAGCAGTTTGTCTCTCCGCAATGAGCAGTTCTTC.

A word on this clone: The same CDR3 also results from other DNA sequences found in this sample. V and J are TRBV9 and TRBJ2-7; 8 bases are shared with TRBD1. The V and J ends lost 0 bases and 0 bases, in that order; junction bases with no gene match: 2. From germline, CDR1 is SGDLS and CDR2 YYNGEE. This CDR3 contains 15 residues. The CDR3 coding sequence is TGTGCCAGCAGCGTAGCTGGGACAGGCTCCTACGAGCAGTACTTC. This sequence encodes CASSVAGTGSYEQYF.

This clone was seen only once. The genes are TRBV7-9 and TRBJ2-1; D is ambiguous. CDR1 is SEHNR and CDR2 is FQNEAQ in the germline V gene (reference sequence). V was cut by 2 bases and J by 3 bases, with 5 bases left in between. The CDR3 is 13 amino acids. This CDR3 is CASSLRNYNEQFF. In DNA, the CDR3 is TGTGCCAGCAGCTTAAGGAACTACAATGAGCAGTTCTTC.

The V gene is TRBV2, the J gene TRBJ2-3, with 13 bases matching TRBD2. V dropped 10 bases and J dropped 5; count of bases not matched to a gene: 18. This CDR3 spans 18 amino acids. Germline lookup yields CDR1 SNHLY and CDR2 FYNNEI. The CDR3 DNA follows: TGTGCCACCCTTGGGAAAATTGGACTAGCGGGAGTGTTAGATACGCAGTATTTT. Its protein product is CATLGKIGLAGVLDTQYF.

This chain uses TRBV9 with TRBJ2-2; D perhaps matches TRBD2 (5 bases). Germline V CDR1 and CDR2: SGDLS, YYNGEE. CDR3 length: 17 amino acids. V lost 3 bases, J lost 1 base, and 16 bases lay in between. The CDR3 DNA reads TGTGCCAGCAGCGCGACCTGGGAGATGGGGAACACCGGGGAGCTGTTTTTT. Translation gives CASSATWEMGNTGELFF.

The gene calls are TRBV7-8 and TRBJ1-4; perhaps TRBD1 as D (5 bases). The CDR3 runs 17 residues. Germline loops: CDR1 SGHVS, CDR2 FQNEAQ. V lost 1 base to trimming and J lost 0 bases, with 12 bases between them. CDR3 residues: CASSLDGTFATNEKLFF. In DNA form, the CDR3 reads TGTGCCAGCAGCTTAGACGGGACCTTTGCAACTAATGAAAAACTGTTTTTT.

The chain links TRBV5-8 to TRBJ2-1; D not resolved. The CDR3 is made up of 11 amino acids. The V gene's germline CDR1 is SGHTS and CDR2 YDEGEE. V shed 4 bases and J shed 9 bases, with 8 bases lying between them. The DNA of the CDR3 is TGTGCCAGCAGCCCCATGGGTGAGCAGTTCTTC. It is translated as CASSPMGEQFF.

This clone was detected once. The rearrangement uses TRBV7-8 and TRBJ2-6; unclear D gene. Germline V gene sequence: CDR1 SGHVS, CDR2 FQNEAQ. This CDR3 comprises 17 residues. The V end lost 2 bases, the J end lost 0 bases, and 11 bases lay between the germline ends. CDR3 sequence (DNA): TGTGCCAGCAGCTTACCAGTCAGGACCTCTGGGGCCAACGTCCTGACTTTC. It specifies CASSLPVRTSGANVLTF.

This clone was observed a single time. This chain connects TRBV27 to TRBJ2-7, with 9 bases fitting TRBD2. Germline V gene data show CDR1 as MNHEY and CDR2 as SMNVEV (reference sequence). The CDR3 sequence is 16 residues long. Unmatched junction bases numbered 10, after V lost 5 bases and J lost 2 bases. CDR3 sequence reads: CASSPQTSGPTYEQYF. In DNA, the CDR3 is TGTGCCAGCAGTCCTCAGACTAGCGGACCTACCTACGAGCAGTACTTC.

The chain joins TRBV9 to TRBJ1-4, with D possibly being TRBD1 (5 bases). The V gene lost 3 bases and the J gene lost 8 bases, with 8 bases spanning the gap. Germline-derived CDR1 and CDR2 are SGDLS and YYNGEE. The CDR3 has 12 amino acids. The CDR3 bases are TGTGCCAGCAGCGGAACAGGAGAAAAACTGTTTTTT. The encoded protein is CASSGTGEKLFF.

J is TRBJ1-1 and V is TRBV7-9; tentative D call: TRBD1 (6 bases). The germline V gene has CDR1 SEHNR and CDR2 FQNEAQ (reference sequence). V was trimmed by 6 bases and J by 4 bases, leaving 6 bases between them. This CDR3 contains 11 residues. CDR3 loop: CASRQGTEAFF. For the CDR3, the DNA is TGTGCCAGCAGACAGGGCACTGAAGCTTTCTTT. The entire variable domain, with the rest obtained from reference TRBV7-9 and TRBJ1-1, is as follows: DTGVSQNPRHKITKRGQNVTFRCDPISEHNRLYWYRQTLGQGPEFLTYFQNEAQLEKSRLLSDRFSAERPKGSFSTLEIQRTEQGDSAMYLCASRQGTEAFFGQGTRLTVV.

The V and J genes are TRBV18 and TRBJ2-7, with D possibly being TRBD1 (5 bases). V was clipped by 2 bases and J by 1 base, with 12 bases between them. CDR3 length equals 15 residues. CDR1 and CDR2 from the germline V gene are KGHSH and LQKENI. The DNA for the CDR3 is TGTGCCAGCTCACCAACCCCAGGGTTATCCTACGAGCAGTACTTC. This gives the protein CASSPTPGLSYEQYF.

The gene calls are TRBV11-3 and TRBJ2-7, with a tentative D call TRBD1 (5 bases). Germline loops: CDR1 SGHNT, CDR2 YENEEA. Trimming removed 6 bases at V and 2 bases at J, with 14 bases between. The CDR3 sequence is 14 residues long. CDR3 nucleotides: TGTGCCAGCAGTTCTTCTACAGGACCCTACGAGCAGTACTTC. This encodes CASSSSTGPYEQYF. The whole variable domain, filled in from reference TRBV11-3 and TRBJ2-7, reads EAGVVQSPRYKIIEKKQPVAFWCNPISGHNTLYWYLQNLGQGPELLIRYENEEAVDDSQLPKDRFSAERLKGVDSTLKIQPAELGDSAVYLCASSSSTGPYEQYFGPGTRLTVT.

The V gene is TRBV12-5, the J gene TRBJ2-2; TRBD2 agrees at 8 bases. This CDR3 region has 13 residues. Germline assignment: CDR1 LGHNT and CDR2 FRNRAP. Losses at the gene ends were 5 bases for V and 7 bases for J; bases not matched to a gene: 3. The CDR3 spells CASGPGTSGELFF. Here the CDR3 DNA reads TGTGCTAGTGGTCCCGGGACTAGCGGGGAGCTGTTTTTT.

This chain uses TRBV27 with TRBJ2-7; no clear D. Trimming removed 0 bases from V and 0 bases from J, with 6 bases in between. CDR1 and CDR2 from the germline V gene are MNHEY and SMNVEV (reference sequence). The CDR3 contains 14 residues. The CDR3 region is CASSLSVGSYEQYF. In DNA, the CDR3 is TGTGCCAGCAGTTTATCGGTCGGCTCCTACGAGCAGTACTTC.

The CDR3 spells CASSYSNGFYEQYF. CDR3 DNA: TGTGCCAGCAGTTACTCGAACGGGTTCTACGAGCAGTACTTC. This sequence joins TRBV6-5 and TRBJ2-7; no definite D call. The germline gives CDR1 MNHEY, CDR2 SVGAGI. V was shortened by 0 bases and J by 3 bases, with 9 bases between the two germline ends. The CDR3 length is 14 residues.

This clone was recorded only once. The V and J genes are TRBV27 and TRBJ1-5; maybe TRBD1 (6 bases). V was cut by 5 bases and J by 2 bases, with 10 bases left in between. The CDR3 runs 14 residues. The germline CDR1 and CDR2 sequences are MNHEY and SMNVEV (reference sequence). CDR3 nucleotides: TGTGCCAGCAGTACAGGGTTCGGCAATCAGCCCCAGCATTTT. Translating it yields CASSTGFGNQPQHF.

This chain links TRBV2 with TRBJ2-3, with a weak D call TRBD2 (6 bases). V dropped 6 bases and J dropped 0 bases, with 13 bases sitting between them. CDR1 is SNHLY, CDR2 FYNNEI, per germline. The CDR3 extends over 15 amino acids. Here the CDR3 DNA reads TGTGCCAGCAGATTAGCGGAACCTAGCACAGATACGCAGTATTTT. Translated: CASRLAEPSTDTQYF.

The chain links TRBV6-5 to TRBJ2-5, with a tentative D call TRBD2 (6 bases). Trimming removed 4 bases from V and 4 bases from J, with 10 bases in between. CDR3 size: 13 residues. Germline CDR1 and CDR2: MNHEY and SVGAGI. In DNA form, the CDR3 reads TGTGCCAGCAGTTCCAGCGGGCCAGAGACCCAGTACTTC. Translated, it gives CASSSSGPETQYF.

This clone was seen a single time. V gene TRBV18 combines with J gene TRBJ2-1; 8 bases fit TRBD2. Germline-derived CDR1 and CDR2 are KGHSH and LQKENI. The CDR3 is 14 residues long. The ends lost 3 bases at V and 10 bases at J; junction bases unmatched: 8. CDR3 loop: CASSPIRREDEQFF. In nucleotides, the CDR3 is TGTGCCAGCTCACCCATAAGGCGGGAGGACGAGCAGTTCTTC.

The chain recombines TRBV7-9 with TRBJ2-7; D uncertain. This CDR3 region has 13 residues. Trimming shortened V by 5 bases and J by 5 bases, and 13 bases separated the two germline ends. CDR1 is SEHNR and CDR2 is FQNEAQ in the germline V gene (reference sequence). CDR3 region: CASSPSVGHEQYF. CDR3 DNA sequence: TGTGCCAGCAGCCCCTCCGTGGGCCACGAGCAGTACTTC.

Written as DNA, the CDR3 is TGTGCCAGCAGTGACGGGCAGCCCCAGCATTTT. This sequence encodes CASSDGQPQHF. The rearrangement uses TRBV2 and TRBJ1-5; D gene ambiguous. CDR1 is SNHLY, CDR2 FYNNEI, per germline. The CDR3 is 11 amino acids. The V end lost 3 bases, the J end lost 7 bases, and 4 bases lay between the germline ends.

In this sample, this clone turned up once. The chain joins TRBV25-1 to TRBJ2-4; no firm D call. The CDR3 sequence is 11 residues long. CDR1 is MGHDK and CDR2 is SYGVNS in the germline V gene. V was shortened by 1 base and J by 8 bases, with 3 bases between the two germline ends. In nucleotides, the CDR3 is TGTGCCAGCAGTGAATCCGACATTCAGTACTTC. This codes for CASSESDIQYF.

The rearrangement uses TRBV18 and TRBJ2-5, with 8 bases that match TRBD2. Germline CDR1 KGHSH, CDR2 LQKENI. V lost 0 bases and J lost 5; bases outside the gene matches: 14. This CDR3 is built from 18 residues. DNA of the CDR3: TGTGCCAGCTCACCACCGGTCGGGAGGGAGCTGAGTCCGGAGACCCAGTACTTC. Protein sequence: CASSPPVGRELSPETQYF.